The 3 T cell receptor beta chains reported below all come from one sample, sequenced in a study of post-analysis software for immune sequencing data. Study conclusions and caveats: Relative to controls, patients had several TRBV segments at higher frequency, with TRBV5-6, TRBV5-1 and TRBV20-1 among these.

Their recognized antigens are unknown. Unique molecular identifiers tagged the TCR beta cDNA libraries. TCRdb processed the PCR reads anew with MiXCR; each CDR3 protein has one entry. Here the sample spans about 540,000 distinct CDR3 sequences, around a third being singletons. The sample taken for sequencing was blood. These TCRs come from a girl between 2 and 17 years old with multiple sclerosis.

This clonotype was seen more than once but under ten times. This rearrangement joins TRBV24-1 to TRBJ2-3; possibly TRBD2 for D (6 bases). Trimming removed 0 bases from V and 1 base from J, with 10 bases in between. The germline V gene encodes CDR1 KGHDR and CDR2 SFDVKD. The CDR3 sequence is 16 residues long. This chain's CDR3 is CATSDLRDSGTDTQYF. The CDR3 DNA reads TGTGCCACCAGTGATTTGAGGGACTCCGGCACAGATACGCAGTATTTT.

This clonotype was seen a few times. The genes are TRBV3-1 and TRBJ2-1; 8 positions match TRBD1. CDR1 LGHDT and CDR2 YNNKEL come from the germline V gene (reference sequence). The CDR3 covers 14 residues. V trimming: 2 bases; J trimming: 7 bases; junction bases outside the gene matches: 4. DNA for the CDR3: TGTGCCAGCAGCCAACAAAACAGGGGGAATGAGCAGTTCTTC. It translates to CASSQQNRGNEQFF.

The sample holds a few counts of this clonotype. The V call is TRBV5-1, the J call TRBJ1-4, with no clear D. Per germline, CDR1 SGHRS and CDR2 YFSETQ. This CDR3 contains 14 residues. V lost 5 bases to trimming and J lost 8 bases, with 16 bases between them. The CDR3 DNA reads TGCGCCAGCAGAAACCCGCTCGAGGGAGAAAAACTGTTTTTT. Translated, it gives CASRNPLEGEKLFF.